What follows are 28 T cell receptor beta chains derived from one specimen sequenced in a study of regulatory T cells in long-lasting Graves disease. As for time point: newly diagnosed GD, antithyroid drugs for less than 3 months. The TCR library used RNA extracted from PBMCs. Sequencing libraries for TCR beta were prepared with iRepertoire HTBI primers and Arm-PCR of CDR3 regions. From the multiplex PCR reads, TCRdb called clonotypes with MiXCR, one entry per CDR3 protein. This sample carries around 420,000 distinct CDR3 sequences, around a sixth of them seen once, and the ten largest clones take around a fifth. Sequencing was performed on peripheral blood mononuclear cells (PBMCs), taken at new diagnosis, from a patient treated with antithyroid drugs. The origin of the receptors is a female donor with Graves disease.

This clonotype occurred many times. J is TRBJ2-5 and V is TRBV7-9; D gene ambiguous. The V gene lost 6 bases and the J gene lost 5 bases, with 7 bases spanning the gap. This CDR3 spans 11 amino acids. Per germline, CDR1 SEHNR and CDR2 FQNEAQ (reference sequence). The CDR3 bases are TGTGCCAGCAGGGGCTGGGAGACCCAGTACTTC. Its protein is CASRGWETQYF.

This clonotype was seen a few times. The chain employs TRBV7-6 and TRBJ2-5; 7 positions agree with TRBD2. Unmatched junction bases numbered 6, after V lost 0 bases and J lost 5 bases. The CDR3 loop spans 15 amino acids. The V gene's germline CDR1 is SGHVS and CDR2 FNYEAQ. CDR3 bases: TGTGCCAGCAGCTTAGCGCTAGCGGCAAGGGAGACCCAGTACTTC. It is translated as CASSLALAARETQYF.

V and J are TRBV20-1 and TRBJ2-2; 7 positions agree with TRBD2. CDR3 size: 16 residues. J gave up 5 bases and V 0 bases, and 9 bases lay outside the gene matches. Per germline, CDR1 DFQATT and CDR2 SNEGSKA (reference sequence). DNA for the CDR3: TGCAGTGCTAGAGATCCAGAGCGGGGCGAAACCGGGGAGCTGTTTTTT. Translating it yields CSARDPERGETGELFF.

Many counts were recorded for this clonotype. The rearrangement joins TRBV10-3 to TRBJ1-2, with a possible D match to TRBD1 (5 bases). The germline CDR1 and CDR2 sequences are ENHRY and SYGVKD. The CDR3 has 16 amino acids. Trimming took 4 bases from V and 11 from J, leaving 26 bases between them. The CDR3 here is CAISVSANIQGGGYTF. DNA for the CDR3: TGTGCCATCAGTGTGTCCGCCAACATCCAGGGAGGAGGGTACACCTTC.

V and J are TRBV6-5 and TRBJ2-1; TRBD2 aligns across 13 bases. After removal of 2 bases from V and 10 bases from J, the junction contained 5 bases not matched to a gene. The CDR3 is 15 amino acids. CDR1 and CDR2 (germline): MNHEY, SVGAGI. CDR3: CASSYEGTSGAEQFF. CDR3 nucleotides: TGTGCCAGCAGTTACGAGGGGACTAGCGGGGCGGAGCAGTTCTTC.

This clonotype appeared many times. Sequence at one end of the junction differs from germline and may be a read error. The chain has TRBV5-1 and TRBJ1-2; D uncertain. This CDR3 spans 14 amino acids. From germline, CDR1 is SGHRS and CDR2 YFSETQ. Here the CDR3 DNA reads TGCGCCAGCAGATTGGACCAGGTGACCTATGGCTACACCTTC. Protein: CASRLDQVTYGYTF.

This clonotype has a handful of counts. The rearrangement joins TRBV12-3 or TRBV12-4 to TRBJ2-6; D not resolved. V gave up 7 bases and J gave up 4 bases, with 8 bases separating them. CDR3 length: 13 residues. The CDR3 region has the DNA TGTGCCAGCATCAACGCGGGGGCCAACGTCCTGACTTTC. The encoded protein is CASINAGANVLTF.

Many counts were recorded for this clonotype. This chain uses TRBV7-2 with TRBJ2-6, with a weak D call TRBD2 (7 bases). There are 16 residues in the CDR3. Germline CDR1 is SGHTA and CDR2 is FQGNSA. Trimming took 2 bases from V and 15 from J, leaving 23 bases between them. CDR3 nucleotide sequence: TGTGCCAGCAGCTTAATCCCGAGGGGGGGGGGTAGTGGCCTGACTTTC. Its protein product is CASSLIPRGGGSGLTF. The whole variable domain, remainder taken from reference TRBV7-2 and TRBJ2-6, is GAGVSQSPSNKVTEKGKDVELRCDPISGHTALYWYRQSLGQGLEFLIYFQGNSAPDKSGLPSDRFSAERTGGSVSTLTIQRTQQEDSAVYLCASSLIPRGGGSGLTFGAGSRLTVL.

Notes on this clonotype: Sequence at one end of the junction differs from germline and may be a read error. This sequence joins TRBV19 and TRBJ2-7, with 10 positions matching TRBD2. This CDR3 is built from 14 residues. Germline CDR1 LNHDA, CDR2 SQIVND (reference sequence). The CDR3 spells CASSTLAGEDERYF. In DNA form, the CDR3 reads TGTGCCAGTAGTACGCTAGCGGGAGAAGACGAGCGGTACTTC.

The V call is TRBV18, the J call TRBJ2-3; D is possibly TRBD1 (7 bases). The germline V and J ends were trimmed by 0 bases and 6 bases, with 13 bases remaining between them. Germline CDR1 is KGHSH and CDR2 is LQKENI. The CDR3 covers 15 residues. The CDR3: CASSPPSRGRDTQYF. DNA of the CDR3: TGTGCCAGCTCACCACCTAGCAGGGGGAGGGATACGCAGTATTTT.

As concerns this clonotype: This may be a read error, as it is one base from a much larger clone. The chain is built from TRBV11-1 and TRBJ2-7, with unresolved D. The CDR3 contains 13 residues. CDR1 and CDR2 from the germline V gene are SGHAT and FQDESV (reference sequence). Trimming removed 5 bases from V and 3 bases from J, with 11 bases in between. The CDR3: CASSPRDYYEQYF. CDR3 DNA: TGTGCCAGCAGCCCAAGGGATTACTACGAGCAGTACTTC.

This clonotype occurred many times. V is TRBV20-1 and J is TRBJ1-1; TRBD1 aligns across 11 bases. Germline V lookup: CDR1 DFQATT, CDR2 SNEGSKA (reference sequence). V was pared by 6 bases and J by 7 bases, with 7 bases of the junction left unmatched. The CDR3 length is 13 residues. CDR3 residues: CSATDRGRGEAFF. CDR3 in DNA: TGCAGTGCAACGGACAGGGGGCGCGGTGAAGCTTTCTTT.

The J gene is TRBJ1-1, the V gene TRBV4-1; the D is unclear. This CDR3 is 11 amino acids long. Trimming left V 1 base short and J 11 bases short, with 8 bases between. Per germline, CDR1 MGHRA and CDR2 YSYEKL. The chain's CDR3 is CASSQGAGAFF. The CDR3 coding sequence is TGCGCCAGCAGCCAAGGGGCCGGGGCTTTCTTT.

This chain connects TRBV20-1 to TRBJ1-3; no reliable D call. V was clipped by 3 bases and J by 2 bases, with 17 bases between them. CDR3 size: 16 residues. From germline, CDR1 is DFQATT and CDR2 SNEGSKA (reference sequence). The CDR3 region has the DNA TGCAGTGCTAGTTCGCTTCTTGACGGGACTGGAAACACCATATATTTT. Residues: CSASSLLDGTGNTIYF.

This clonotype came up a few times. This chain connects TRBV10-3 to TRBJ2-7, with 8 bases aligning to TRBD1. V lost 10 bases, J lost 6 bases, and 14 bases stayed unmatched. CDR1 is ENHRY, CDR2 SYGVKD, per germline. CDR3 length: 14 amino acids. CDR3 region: CATSPGGRVFEQYF. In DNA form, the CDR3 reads TGTGCCACTTCACCAGGGGGCCGCGTCTTCGAGCAGTACTTC.

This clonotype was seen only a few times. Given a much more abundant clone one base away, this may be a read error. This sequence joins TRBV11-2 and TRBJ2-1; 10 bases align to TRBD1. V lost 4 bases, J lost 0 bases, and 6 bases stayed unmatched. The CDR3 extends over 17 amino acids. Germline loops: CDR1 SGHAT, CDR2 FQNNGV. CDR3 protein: CASSCSTGGSSYNEQFF. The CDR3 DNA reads TGTGCCAGCAGCTGTTCGACAGGGGGCAGCTCCTACAATGAGCAGTTCTTC.

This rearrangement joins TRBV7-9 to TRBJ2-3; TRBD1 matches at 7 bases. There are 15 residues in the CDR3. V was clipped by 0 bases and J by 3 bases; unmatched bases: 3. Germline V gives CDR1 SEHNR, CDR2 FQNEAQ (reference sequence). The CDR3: CASSLAGGITDTQYF. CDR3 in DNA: TGTGCCAGCAGCTTAGCAGGGGGCATTACAGATACGCAGTATTTT.

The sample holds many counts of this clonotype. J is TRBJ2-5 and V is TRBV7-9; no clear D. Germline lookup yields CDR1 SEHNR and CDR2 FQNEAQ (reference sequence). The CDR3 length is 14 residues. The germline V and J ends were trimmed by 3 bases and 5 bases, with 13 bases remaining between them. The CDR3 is CASSFPIRQETQYF. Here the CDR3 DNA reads TGTGCCAGCAGCTTTCCCATACGGCAGGAGACCCAGTACTTC.

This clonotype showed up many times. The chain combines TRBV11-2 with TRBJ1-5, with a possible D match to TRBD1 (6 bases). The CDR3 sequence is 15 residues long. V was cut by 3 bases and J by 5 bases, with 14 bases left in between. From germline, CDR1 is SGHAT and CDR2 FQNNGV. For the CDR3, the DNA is TGTGCCAGCAGCTTGGACTGGACAGCGGATCAGCCCCAGCATTTT. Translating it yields CASSLDWTADQPQHF.

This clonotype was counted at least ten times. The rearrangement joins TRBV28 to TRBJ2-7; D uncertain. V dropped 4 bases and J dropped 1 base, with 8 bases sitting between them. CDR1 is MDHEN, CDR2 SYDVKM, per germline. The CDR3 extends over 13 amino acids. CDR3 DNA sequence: TGTGCCAGCAGTTCCCTCTTATCCTACGAGCAGTACTTC. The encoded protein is CASSSLLSYEQYF.

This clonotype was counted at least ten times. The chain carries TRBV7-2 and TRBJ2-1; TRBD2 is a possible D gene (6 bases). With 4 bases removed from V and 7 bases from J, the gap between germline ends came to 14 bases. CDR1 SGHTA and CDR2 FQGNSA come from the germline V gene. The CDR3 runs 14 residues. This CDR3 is CASSYSSAQNEQFF. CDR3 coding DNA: TGTGCCAGCAGCTACTCTAGCGCCCAAAATGAGCAGTTCTTC.

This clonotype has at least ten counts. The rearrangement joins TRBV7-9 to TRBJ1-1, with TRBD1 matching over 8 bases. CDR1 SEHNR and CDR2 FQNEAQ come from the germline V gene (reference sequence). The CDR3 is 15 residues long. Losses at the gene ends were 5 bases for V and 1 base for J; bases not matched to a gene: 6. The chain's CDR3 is CASSGLQGANTEAFF. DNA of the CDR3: TGTGCCAGCAGCGGTCTGCAGGGGGCGAACACTGAAGCTTTCTTT.

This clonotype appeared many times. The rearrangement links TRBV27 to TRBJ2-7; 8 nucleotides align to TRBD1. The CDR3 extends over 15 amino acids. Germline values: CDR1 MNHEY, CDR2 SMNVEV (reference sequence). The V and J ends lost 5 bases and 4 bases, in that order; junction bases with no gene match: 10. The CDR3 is CASSHGTGDLYEQYF. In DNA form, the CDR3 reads TGTGCCAGCAGTCACGGGACAGGAGACCTTTACGAGCAGTACTTC.

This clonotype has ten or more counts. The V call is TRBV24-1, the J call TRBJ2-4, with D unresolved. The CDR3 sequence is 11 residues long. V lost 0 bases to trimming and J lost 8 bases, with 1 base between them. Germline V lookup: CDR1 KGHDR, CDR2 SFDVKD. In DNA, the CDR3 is TGTGCCACCAGTGATTTGGACATTCAGTACTTC. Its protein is CATSDLDIQYF.

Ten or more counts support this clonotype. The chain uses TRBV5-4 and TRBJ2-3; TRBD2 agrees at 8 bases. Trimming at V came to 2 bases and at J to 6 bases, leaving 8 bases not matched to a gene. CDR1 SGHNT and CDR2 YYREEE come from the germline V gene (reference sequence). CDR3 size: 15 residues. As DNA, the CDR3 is TGTGCCAGCAGCTTTTCCGACGGGAGGGTGGATACGCAGTATTTT. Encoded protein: CASSFSDGRVDTQYF.

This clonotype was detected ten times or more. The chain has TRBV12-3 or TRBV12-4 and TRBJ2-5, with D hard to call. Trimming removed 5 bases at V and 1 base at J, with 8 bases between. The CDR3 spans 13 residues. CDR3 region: CASSHDFQETQYF. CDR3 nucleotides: TGTGCCAGCAGTCATGACTTCCAAGAGACCCAGTACTTC.

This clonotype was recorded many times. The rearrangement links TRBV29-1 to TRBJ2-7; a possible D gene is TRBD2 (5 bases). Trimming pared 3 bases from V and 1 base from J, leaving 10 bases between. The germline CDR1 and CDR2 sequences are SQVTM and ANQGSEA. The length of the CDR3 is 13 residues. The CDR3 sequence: CSVESPGSYEQYF. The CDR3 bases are TGCAGCGTTGAGTCCCCGGGGTCCTACGAGCAGTACTTC.

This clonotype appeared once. The CDR3 nucleotides are TGTGCCAGCAGTATTGGGGCGGGTTACAATGAGCAGTTCTTC. Protein product: CASSIGAGYNEQFF. V gene TRBV7-6 combines with J gene TRBJ2-1; D tentatively reads TRBD1 or TRBD2 (5 bases each). This CDR3 is 14 amino acids long. The germline V gene has CDR1 SGHVS and CDR2 FNYEAQ. Trimming pared 6 bases from V and 4 bases from J, leaving 13 bases between.